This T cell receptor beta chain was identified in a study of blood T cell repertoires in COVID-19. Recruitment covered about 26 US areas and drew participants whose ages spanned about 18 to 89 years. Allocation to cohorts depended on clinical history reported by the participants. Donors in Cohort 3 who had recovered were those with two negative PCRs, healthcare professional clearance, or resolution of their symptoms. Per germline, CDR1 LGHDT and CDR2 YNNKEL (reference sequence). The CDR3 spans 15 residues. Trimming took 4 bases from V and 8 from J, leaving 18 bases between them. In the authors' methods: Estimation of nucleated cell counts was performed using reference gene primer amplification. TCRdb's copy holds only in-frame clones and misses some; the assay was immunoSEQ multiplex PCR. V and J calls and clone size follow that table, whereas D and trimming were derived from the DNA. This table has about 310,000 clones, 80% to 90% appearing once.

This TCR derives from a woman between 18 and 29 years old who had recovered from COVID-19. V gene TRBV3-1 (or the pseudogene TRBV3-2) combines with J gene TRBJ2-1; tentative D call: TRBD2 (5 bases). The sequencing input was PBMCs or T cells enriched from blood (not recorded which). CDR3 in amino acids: CASSPTVSAGDEQFF. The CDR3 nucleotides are TGTGCCAGCAGCCCTACTGTTAGTGCCGGGGATGAGCAGTTCTTC.